This note documents a single T cell receptor beta chain sequence. The sample holds many counts of this clonotype. This clone's antigen is unknown. The record has no base qualities; no much larger clone is one base away. Amplification of TCR beta CDR3 regions was carried out from RNA transcripts. A first-round RT-PCR of the TCR CDR3 used the HTBI primer set with the Qiagen OneStep RT-PCR kit. The libraries were constructed in a second round of multiplex PCR and then size-selected and purified. The libraries were sequenced on an Illumina HiSeq2000 using paired-end 100 bp reads. Under the source paper's analysis protocol: SOAPnuke was used to process the raw data, with reads discarded if the reads contained adapters or uncalled bases, had a mean Phred below 15, or lacked an exact constant-primer or identifier match. High-quality paired reads were merged with COPE v1.2.5, and unique nucleotide sequences were defined as clonotypes. MiTCR v1.1 was used to align the clonotypes against IMGT TRBV, TRBD and TRBJ reference segments. The analysis included only V-J combinations with a frequency above 0.0001, which together covered about 99% of the repertoires. The TCS score was defined as the ratio of F50 (clonal expansion) to E x V (chaos), calculated using BLOSUM62-based TCRdist between CDR3 peptides within each V-J. Welch's t-statistics and random forest reduced just over 500 V-J features to about 13, which were used in a naive Bayes classifier (R e1071). Thyroid-blood repertoire similarity was quantified with the Morisita-Horn index. The raw public reads went through TCRdb reprocessing: fastp at Q25, MiXCR clone calling, in-frame beta chains kept. Every CDR3 protein is listed once, alongside the most common genes and DNA of its rows. TCRdb assigned the V and J calls; the authors' analysis was not used. The sample table lists hundreds of thousands of distinct CDR3 sequences, about 15% of them with a count of one. The leading ten clones occupy around 4.5% of the sample.

These data originate in a study of T cells in Graves' hyperthyroidism and ophthalmopathy (dated by TCRdb to between 2018 and 2021). With regard to the full study: Peripheral blood was sampled at the time of initial diagnosis, prior to any treatment. The paper describes TCR Vbeta CDR3 sequencing of 120 to 150 peripheral blood samples, made up of 43 ophthalmopathy patients, more than 70 hyperthyroidism patients and 17 progressor patients. For training and testing, the 110 or so patients in the discovery cohort were randomly divided in a 7:3 ratio. Whether ophthalmopathy could be predicted prospectively was tested in an independent validation cohort made up of approximately 19 hyperthyroidism patients plus 17 patients who later progressed to ophthalmopathy. In addition, the study compared T-cell repertoires in thyroid tissue and in blood from several Graves' hyperthyroidism patients. Once sampling was done, hyperthyroidism patients were given methimazole at a starting dose of 30 mg daily, whereas ophthalmopathy patients were given high-dose intravenous methylprednisolone. TCR V-J signatures able to tell the groups apart were searched for in a discovery cohort of 100 or so patients, of whom around 42 had Graves' ophthalmopathy and around 57 had stable Graves' hyperthyroidism.

Ophthalmopathy patients had moderately to severely active disease, with a Clinical Activity Score of 3 or more, a NOSPECS grade of 4 or more, and a disease duration of less than 3 months. Exclusion was applied to patients with uncontrolled infections, other autoimmune diseases, pregnancy or lactation. Diagnoses relied on clinical symptoms, serum thyroxine and TRAb, thyroid ultrasound and orbital computed tomography. Ficoll-Paque density gradient centrifugation was used to isolate PBMCs from about 9 ml of fresh peripheral blood. Total RNA was extracted using Trizol reagent, and RNA quality was assessed on an Agilent 2100 Bioanalyzer. Trimming accounts for 6 bases at V and 1 base at J, while the number of junction bases matched to no gene is 5. The CDR3, from cysteine to phenylalanine, totals 15 residues. Solely the CDR3 DNA is kept, with 45 bases framed from the first base. According to the germline V gene, CDR1 reads MDHEN and CDR2 reads SYDVKM.

Study-wide conclusions, independent of this receptor: A model built on a 13 V-J signature distinguished ophthalmopathy from stable hyperthyroidism, reaching roughly 88% sensitivity and under 84% specificity in cross-validation and 80%/75% in testing. Sample size was not statistically predetermined, and investigators were not blinded to group allocation. Most expanded thyroid clonotypes (frequency above 0.001) were also detected in blood, suggesting blood repertoires may reflect thyroid immune responses. In validation, progression to ophthalmopathy was predicted by the model with 70% to 71% sensitivity and roughly 76% specificity, a median of approximately 6.5 months before onset.

The V and J segments used are TRBV28 and TRBJ1-5, with 8 bases matching TRBD1. Material: blood. This TCR came from a woman aged 40 to 50 with Graves' ophthalmopathy. The DNA sequence is as follows: TGTGCCAGCAGACGTAGGGACAGGAGCAATCAGCCCCAGCATTTT. Its protein reads: CASRRRDRSNQPQHF.